What follows are 21 T cell receptor beta chains derived from one specimen sequenced in a study of cytomegalovirus exposure and HLA in healthy donors (dated by TCRdb to about 2017). Library construction relied on the immunoSEQ multiplex PCR assay. A mixture of 60 forward primers for TCR Vbeta segments and 13 reverse primers for TCR Jbeta segments was used in the multiplex PCR. Held by TCRdb, this immuneACCESS table contains in-frame sequences only and omits some clones. Under half of the omission traces to an unresolved V gene where checked; the cause of the rest is unknown. The sample has some 150,000 clones on record, roughly 85% of them singletons. 1.5% to 1.9% of the sample is taken by the ten largest. The sample consisted of PBMCs. The receptors stem from a man aged 40-49 years in good health and CMV-seronegative.

The gene calls are TRBV7-8 and TRBJ1-1, with TRBD1 matching over 9 bases. Germline V CDR1 and CDR2: SGHVS, FQNEAQ. The CDR3 runs to 17 residues. Losses at the gene ends were 5 bases for V and 3 bases for J; bases not matched to a gene: 13. CDR3 sequence reads: CASSRTGGAEGDTEAFF. CDR3 DNA sequence: TGTGCCAGCAGCAGAACAGGGGGCGCGGAAGGGGACACTGAAGCTTTCTTT.

The CDR3 sequence: CASSLADKYEQYF. The CDR3 DNA reads as TGCGCCAGCAGCTTGGCCGACAAATACGAGCAGTACTTC. The chain is built from TRBV5-1 and TRBJ2-7; D gene uncertain. The CDR3 sequence is 13 residues long. V lost 0 bases and J 4 bases, leaving 8 bases between the germline ends. Germline CDR1 SGHRS, CDR2 YFSETQ.

The V gene is TRBV11-2, the J gene TRBJ2-1; 11 bases line up with TRBD1. The junction had 12 bases not matched to a gene; V was cut back by 6 bases and J by 8 bases. CDR3 size: 16 residues. The germline V gene has CDR1 SGHAT and CDR2 FQNNGV. The CDR3 loop is CASSSVRDRGIHEQFF. The CDR3, as DNA: TGTGCCAGCAGTTCGGTCCGGGACAGGGGGATCCATGAGCAGTTCTTC.

The chain couples TRBV27 to TRBJ2-7, with 8 nucleotides matching TRBD2. The CDR3 length is 16 residues. The germline V gene encodes CDR1 MNHEY and CDR2 SMNVEV (reference sequence). The V and J ends lost 3 bases and 4 bases, in that order; junction bases with no gene match: 11. This CDR3 reads CASSFLTGGPLYEQYF. CDR3 sequence (DNA): TGTGCCAGCAGTTTTCTTACGGGAGGGCCTTTGTACGAGCAGTACTTC.

The chain carries TRBV29-1 and TRBJ2-6; TRBD2 might be the D (6 bases). CDR3 length equals 16 residues. The V end was cut by 6 bases, the J end by 1 base, with 16 bases between. The germline CDR1 and CDR2 sequences are SQVTM and ANQGSEA. Here the CDR3 DNA reads TGCAGCGTCCCGGGCCCCGGGGGTTCTGGGGCCAACGTCCTGACTTTC. Its protein product is CSVPGPGGSGANVLTF.

The chain is built from TRBV27 and TRBJ1-5; unclear D gene. The CDR3 extends over 15 amino acids. Germline CDR1 and CDR2: MNHEY and SMNVEV (reference sequence). The germline V and J ends were trimmed by 8 bases and 2 bases, with 16 bases remaining between them. CDR3 nucleotides: TGTGCCAGCGGTCTGTTTGGAGGCGGCAATCAGCCCCAGCATTTT. It is translated as CASGLFGGGNQPQHF.

The chain uses TRBV5-1 and TRBJ2-6; D perhaps matches TRBD1 (5 bases). CDR3 length: 16 amino acids. V was pared by 2 bases and J by 0 bases, with 9 bases between. Germline V gives CDR1 SGHRS, CDR2 YFSETQ. The CDR3 DNA reads as TGCGCCAGCAGCTTAGGACATCGCTCTGGGGCCAACGTCCTGACTTTC. Residues: CASSLGHRSGANVLTF.

This rearrangement joins TRBV4-3 to TRBJ2-1, with 13 bases identical to TRBD2. This CDR3 comprises 16 residues. In germline, CDR1 is LGHNA, CDR2 YSLEER. Germline trimming cut 7 bases from V and 6 bases from J; bases unmatched to any gene: 9. CDR3 nucleotide sequence: TGCGCCAGCACCTTAGGACTAGCGGGAGTTAGCAATGAGCAGTTCTTC. This gives the protein CASTLGLAGVSNEQFF.

This clone is large in the sample. The chain couples TRBV4-2 to TRBJ2-7; D not resolved. This CDR3 has 14 amino acids. Germline CDR1 LGHNA, CDR2 YNFKEQ. Trimming cost V 4 bases and J 0 bases, with 10 bases left between them. In nucleotides, the CDR3 is TGTGCCAGCAGCCGGGCACAGAGCTCCTACGAGCAGTACTTC. Protein sequence: CASSRAQSSYEQYF.

V is TRBV30 and J is TRBJ2-7; TRBD2 matches 8 bases. Germline trimming cut 5 bases from V and 4 bases from J; bases unmatched to any gene: 7. This CDR3 comprises 13 residues. Germline V CDR1 and CDR2: GTSNPN, SVGIG (reference sequence). CDR3: CAWGAGVGYEQYF. The CDR3 DNA reads TGTGCCTGGGGAGCGGGAGTGGGGTACGAGCAGTACTTC. Filled out from reference TRBV30 and TRBJ2-7, the complete variable domain reads SQTIHQWPATLVQPVGSPLSLECTVEGTSNPNLYWYRQAAGRGLQLLFYSVGIGQISSEVPQNLSASRPQDRQFILSSKKLLLSDSGFYLCAWGAGVGYEQYFGPGTRLTVT.

The chain carries TRBV9 and TRBJ2-5; maybe TRBD2 (6 bases). CDR1 is SGDLS and CDR2 is YYNGEE in the germline V gene. Trimming stripped 4 bases from V and 5 bases from J, with 18 bases between. CDR3 length: 15 amino acids. CDR3 in DNA: TGTGCCAGCAGCCCAGGAGCCCTAGCGTCTGAGACCCAGTACTTC. It translates to CASSPGALASETQYF. Combining the CDR3 with reference TRBV9 and TRBJ2-5 gives the whole variable domain DSGVTQTPKHLITATGQRVTLRCSPRSGDLSVYWYQQSLDQGLQFLIQYYNGEERAKGNILERFSAQQFPDLHSELNLSSLELGDSALYFCASSPGALASETQYFGPGTRLLVL.

A word on this clone: At the DNA level, this CDR3 is encoded by other sequences in the same sample as well. The chain carries TRBV18 and TRBJ1-1, with D possibly being TRBD1 (6 bases). Trimming removed 6 bases from V and 0 bases from J, with 11 bases in between. This CDR3 is 14 amino acids long. Germline-derived CDR1 and CDR2 are KGHSH and LQKENI. This CDR3 is CASSLGQLNTEAFF. For the CDR3, the DNA is TGTGCCAGCTCCCTCGGACAGTTGAACACTGAAGCTTTCTTT.

This rearrangement joins TRBV6-5 to TRBJ1-2; no clear D. Germline V lookup: CDR1 MNHEY, CDR2 SVGAGI. The CDR3 totals 13 residues. The V end was cut by 0 bases, the J end by 7 bases, with 9 bases between. CDR3 DNA: TGTGCCAGCAGTTACTCACGGGGTTCTGGCTACACCTTC. Protein: CASSYSRGSGYTF.

The V call is TRBV7-2, the J call TRBJ2-3; 8 bases match TRBD1. The CDR3 is 15 amino acids. The germline V gene has CDR1 SGHTA and CDR2 FQGNSA. Trimming took 5 bases from V and 3 from J; bases not matched to a gene: 7. CDR3 region: CASSPTGVGTDTQYF. The CDR3 nucleotides read TGTGCCAGCAGCCCGACAGGGGTTGGGACAGATACGCAGTATTTT. Drawing the rest from reference TRBV7-2 and TRBJ2-3, the complete variable domain is GAGVSQSPSNKVTEKGKDVELRCDPISGHTALYWYRQSLGQGLEFLIYFQGNSAPDKSGLPSDRFSAERTGGSVSTLTIQRTQQEDSAVYLCASSPTGVGTDTQYFGPGTRLTVL.

The sample holds one count of this clone. CDR3 coding DNA: TGTGCCAGCAGCATGTCCAGGGGGGACGAGCAGTACTTC. Protein product: CASSMSRGDEQYF. This sequence joins TRBV7-6 and TRBJ2-7; D is possibly TRBD1 (7 bases). The CDR3 covers 13 residues. Germline CDR1 SGHVS, CDR2 FNYEAQ. V was cut by 5 bases and J by 5 bases, with 13 bases left in between.

The rearrangement uses TRBV21-1 and TRBJ1-2. TRBV21-1 represents a pseudogene. The CDR3 totals 11 residues. The CDR3 region has the DNA TGTGCCAGCAGCAAAGTTAGGAGGTTCACCTTC. It yields the protein CASSKVRRFTF.

The chain employs TRBV6-6 and TRBJ2-5; no reliable D call. V was shortened by 6 bases and J by 5 bases, with 7 bases between the two germline ends. The germline gives CDR1 MNHNY, CDR2 SVGAGI (reference sequence). This CDR3 is built from 11 residues. The CDR3 here is CASRERETQYF. The DNA of the CDR3 is TGTGCCAGCAGGGAGAGGGAGACCCAGTACTTC.

This clone was observed a handful of times. The rearrangement uses TRBV4-3 and TRBJ2-5; 16 bases fit TRBD2. The germline V gene has CDR1 LGHNA and CDR2 YSLEER. After removal of 0 bases from V and 14 bases from J, the junction contained 9 bases not matched to a gene. The CDR3 contains 16 residues. The CDR3 sequence is CASSQDTGTSGRAYYF. For the CDR3, the DNA is TGCGCCAGCAGCCAAGATACAGGGACTAGCGGGAGGGCCTATTACTTC.

This chain connects TRBV30 to TRBJ1-3, with 8 bases that match TRBD1. Trimming cost V 5 bases and J 4 bases; bases outside gene matches: 4. The CDR3 loop spans 13 amino acids. Germline-derived CDR1 and CDR2 are GTSNPN and SVGIG (reference sequence). The CDR3, as DNA: TGTGCCTGGCAGGGGGCATTAGGAAACACCATATATTTT. It encodes CAWQGALGNTIYF.

The chain joins TRBV5-1 to TRBJ1-3; 9 nucleotides line up with TRBD1. Losses at the gene ends were 2 bases for V and 5 bases for J; bases not matched to a gene: 2. CDR1 and CDR2 (germline): SGHRS, YFSETQ. This CDR3 is built from 14 residues. The chain's CDR3 is CASSLQGARNTIYF. The CDR3 bases are TGCGCCAGCAGCTTACAGGGGGCAAGAAACACCATATATTTT.

This clone was observed a few times. The chain combines TRBV5-8 with TRBJ2-3; the D gene is possibly TRBD2 (6 bases). There are 13 residues in the CDR3. V lost 6 bases, J lost 3 bases, and 11 bases lay in between. CDR1 and CDR2 (germline): SGHTS, YDEGEE. The CDR3 region is CASNLGSTDTQYF. The CDR3 DNA sequence: TGTGCCAGCAACCTCGGGAGTACAGATACGCAGTATTTT. The full variable domain, its missing parts supplied by reference TRBV5-8 and TRBJ2-3, is EAGVTQSPTHLIKTRGQQATLRCSPISGHTSVYWYQQALGLGLQFLLWYDEGEERNRGNFPPRFSGRQFPNYSSELNVNALELEDSALYLCASNLGSTDTQYFGPGTRLTVL.